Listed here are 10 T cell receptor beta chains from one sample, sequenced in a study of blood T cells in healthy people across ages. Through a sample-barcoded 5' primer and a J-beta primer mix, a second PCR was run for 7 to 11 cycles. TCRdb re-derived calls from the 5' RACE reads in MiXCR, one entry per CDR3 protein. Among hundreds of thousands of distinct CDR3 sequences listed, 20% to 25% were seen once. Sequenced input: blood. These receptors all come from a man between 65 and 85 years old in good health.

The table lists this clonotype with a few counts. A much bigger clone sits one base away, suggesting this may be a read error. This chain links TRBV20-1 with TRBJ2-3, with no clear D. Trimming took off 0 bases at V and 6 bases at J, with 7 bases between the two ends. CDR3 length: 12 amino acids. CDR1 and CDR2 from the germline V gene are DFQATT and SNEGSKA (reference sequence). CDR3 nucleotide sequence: TGCAGTGCTAGAGATCCGTCCGATACGCAGTATTTT. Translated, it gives CSARDPSDTQYF.

The CDR3 spells CASKQSARSEKLFF. The CDR3 region has the DNA TGTGCCAGCAAACAATCGGCCCGCTCTGAAAAACTGTTTTTT. V gene TRBV6-5 combines with J gene TRBJ1-4; no firm D call. The CDR3 has 14 amino acids. CDR1 MNHEY and CDR2 SVGAGI come from the germline V gene. V lost 7 bases and J lost 7, with 16 bases in between.

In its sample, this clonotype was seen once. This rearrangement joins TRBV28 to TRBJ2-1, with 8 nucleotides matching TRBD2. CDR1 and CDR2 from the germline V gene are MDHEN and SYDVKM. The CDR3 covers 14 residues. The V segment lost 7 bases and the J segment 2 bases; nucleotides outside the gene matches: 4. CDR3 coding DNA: TGTGCCAGCAAAAGCGGGAGTCCCTACAATGAGCAGTTCTTC. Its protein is CASKSGSPYNEQFF.

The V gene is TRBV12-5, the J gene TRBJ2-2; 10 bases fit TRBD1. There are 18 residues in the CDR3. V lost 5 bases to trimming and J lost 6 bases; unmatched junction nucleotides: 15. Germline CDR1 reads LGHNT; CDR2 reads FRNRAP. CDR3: CASGLKYRDRGIAGELFF. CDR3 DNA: TGTGCTAGTGGTCTGAAATACCGGGACAGGGGCATCGCCGGGGAGCTGTTTTTT.

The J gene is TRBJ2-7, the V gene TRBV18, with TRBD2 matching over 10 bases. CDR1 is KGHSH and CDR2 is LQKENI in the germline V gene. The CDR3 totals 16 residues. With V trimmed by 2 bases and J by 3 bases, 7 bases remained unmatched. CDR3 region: CASSPTTGLADYEQYF. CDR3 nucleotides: TGTGCCAGCTCACCAACCACAGGACTAGCGGACTACGAGCAGTACTTC.

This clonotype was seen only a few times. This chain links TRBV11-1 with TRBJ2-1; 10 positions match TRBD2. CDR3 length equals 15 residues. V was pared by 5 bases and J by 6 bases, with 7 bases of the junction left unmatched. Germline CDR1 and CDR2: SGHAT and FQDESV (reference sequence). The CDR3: CASSPSASGSNEQFF. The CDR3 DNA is TGTGCCAGCAGCCCAAGTGCTAGCGGGAGCAATGAGCAGTTCTTC. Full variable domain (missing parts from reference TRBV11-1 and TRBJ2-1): EAEVAQSPRYKITEKSQAVAFWCDPISGHATLYWYRQILGQGPELLVQFQDESVVDDSQLPKDRFSAERLKGVDSTLKIQPAELGDSAMYLCASSPSASGSNEQFFGPGTRLTVL.

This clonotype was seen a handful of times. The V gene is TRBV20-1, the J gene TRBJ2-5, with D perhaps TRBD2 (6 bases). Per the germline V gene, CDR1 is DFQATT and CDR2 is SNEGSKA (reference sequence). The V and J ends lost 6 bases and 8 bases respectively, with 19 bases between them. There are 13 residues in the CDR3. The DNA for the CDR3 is TGCAGTGCCTACGACAGCGGGCAATACACCCAGTACTTC. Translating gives CSAYDSGQYTQYF.

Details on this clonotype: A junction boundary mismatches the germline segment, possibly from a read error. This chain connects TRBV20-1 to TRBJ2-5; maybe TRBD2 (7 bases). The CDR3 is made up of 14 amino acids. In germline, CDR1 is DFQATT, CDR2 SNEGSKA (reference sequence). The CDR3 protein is CGAHTGGHWETQYF. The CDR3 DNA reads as TGCGGTGCTCATACCGGGGGGCACTGGGAGACCCAGTACTTC.

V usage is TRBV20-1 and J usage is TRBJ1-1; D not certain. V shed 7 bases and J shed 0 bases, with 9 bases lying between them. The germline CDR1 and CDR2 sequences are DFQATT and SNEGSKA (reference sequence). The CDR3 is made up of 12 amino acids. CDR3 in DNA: TGCAGTGTTTCTGGCATGAACACTGAAGCTTTCTTT. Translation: CSVSGMNTEAFF.

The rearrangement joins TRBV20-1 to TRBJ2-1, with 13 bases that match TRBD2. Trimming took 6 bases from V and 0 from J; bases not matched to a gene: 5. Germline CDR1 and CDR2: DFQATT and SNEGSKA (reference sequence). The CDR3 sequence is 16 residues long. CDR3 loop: CSAAGTSGTSYNEQFF. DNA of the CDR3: TGCAGTGCCGCAGGGACTAGCGGGACCTCCTACAATGAGCAGTTCTTC.